This T cell receptor (beta chain) comes out of a study of blood T cell repertoires in COVID-19. Study details: Spain, Italy and the United States supplied samples that represented acute and convalescent COVID-19.

Trimming stripped 4 bases from V and 4 bases from J, with 10 bases between. The CDR3 is made up of 14 amino acids. Looked up from germline, CDR1 is SEHNR and CDR2 is FQNEAQ (reference sequence). Authors' methods: Nucleated cell number was recorded as an estimate derived from reference gene primer amplification. Data came from immunoSEQ multiplex PCR; TCRdb stores just in-frame clones and leaves some out. V, J and clone size are taken as reported in that table, and D and trimming were inferred from the DNA itself. The table lists more than 250,000 clones, roughly 85% of them singletons. The J gene is TRBJ2-2, the V gene TRBV7-9; possibly TRBD1 for D (7 bases). The sample comprised peripheral blood. This TCR came from a man aged 60-69 years who had recovered from COVID-19. DNA for the CDR3: TGTGCCAGCAGCTCCCAGGGGGGCACCGGGGAGCTGTTTTTT. Translation gives CASSSQGGTGELFF.